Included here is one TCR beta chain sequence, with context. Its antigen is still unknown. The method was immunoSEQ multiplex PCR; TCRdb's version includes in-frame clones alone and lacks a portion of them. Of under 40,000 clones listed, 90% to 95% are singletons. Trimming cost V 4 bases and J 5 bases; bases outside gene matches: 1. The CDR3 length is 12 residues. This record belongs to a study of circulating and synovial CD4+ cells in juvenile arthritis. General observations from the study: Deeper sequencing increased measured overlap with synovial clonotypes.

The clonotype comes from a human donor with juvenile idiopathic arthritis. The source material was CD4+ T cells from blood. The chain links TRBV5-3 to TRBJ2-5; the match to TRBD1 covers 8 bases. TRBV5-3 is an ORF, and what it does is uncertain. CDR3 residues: CARSRDRETQYF. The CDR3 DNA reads TGTGCCAGAAGCAGGGACAGGGAGACCCAGTACTTC.